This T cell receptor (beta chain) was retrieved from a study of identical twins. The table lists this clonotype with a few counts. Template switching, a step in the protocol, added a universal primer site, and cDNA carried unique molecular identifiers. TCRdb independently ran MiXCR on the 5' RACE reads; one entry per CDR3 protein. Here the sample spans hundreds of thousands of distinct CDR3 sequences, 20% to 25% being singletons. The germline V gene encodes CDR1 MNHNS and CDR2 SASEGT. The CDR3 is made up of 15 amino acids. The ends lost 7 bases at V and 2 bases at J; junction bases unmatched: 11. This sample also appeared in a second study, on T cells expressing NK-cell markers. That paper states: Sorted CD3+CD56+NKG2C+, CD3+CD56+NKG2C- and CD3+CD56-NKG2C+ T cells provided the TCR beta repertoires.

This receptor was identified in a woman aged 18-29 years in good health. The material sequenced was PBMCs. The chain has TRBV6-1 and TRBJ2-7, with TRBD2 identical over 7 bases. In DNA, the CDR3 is TGTGCCAGCATCAAGGGGTCTAGCGGAGCCTACGAGCAGTACTTC. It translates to CASIKGSSGAYEQYF.